Each of the 28 T cell receptor beta chains below was sequenced from the same sample in a study of immune cell composition in non-small cell lung cancer. Assay used: immunoSEQ multiplex PCR; TCRdb lists only in-frame clones, some missing. The table shows 7,500 to 9,000 clones, with about 68% occurring only once. Normal lung sampling was at least 3 cm from the tumour, as distant as possible. Sequenced input: non-adjacent lung tissue. All receptors come from a human donor with non-small cell lung cancer.

The V and J genes are TRBV5-1 and TRBJ2-5, with 10 bases that match TRBD2. The V gene's germline CDR1 is SGHRS and CDR2 YFSETQ. J gave up 2 bases and V 0 bases, and 4 bases lay outside the gene matches. This CDR3 has 16 residues. The CDR3 spells CASSLERGGTQETQYF. Written as DNA, the CDR3 is TGCGCCAGCAGCTTGGAGCGGGGGGGAACGCAAGAGACCCAGTACTTC.

The V call is TRBV5-1, the J call TRBJ2-2; TRBD2 aligns across 14 bases. CDR1 and CDR2 from the germline V gene are SGHRS and YFSETQ. With V trimmed by 4 bases and J by 1 base, 6 bases remained unmatched. The CDR3 spans 18 residues. CDR3 protein: CASSPGGLAGENTGELFF. For the CDR3, the DNA is TGCGCCAGCAGCCCCGGGGGACTAGCGGGGGAGAACACCGGGGAGCTGTTTTTT. The complete variable domain, with remaining parts taken from reference TRBV5-1 and TRBJ2-2, reads KAGVTQTPRYLIKTRGQQVTLSCSPISGHRSVSWYQQTPGQGLQFLFEYFSETQRNKGNFPGRFSGRQFSNSRSEMNVSTLELGDSALYLCASSPGGLAGENTGELFFGEGSRLTVL.

V usage is TRBV6-1 and J usage is TRBJ1-2; no firm D call. Trimming removed 3 bases from V and 5 bases from J, with 13 bases in between. There are 14 residues in the CDR3. CDR1 is MNHNS and CDR2 is SASEGT in the germline V gene. The CDR3 reads CASSEEDWEYGYTF. The CDR3 DNA reads as TGTGCCAGCAGTGAGGAGGACTGGGAGTATGGCTACACCTTC.

The chain is built from TRBV6-5 and TRBJ1-2; the match to TRBD1 covers 7 bases. In germline, CDR1 is MNHEY, CDR2 SVGAGI. The CDR3 has 13 amino acids. The junction had 11 bases not matched to a gene; V was cut back by 8 bases and J by 8 bases. Written as DNA, the CDR3 is TGTGCCAGCGCAAGGACAGGTCCACGGGGCTACACCTTC. It yields the protein CASARTGPRGYTF.

The V and J genes are TRBV7-2 and TRBJ1-5; maybe TRBD1 (5 bases). V was pared by 4 bases and J by 0 bases, with 10 bases between. Germline V gives CDR1 SGHTA, CDR2 FQGNSA. This CDR3 comprises 15 residues. The CDR3: CASSSGHVSNQPQHF. CDR3 in DNA: TGTGCCAGCAGCTCCGGACACGTTAGCAATCAGCCCCAGCATTTT.

This clone came up a few times. V gene TRBV19 combines with J gene TRBJ1-1, with D possibly TRBD1 on 6 matching bases. Germline V gene data show CDR1 as LNHDA and CDR2 as SQIVND (reference sequence). Trimming stripped 6 bases from V and 3 bases from J, with 17 bases between. This CDR3 has 15 amino acids. The CDR3 DNA is TGTGCCAGTAGGGCAAACAGGGAAGGGGACACTGAAGCTTTCTTT. It specifies CASRANREGDTEAFF. Filled out from reference TRBV19 and TRBJ1-1, the complete variable domain reads DGGITQSPKYLFRKEGQNVTLSCEQNLNHDAMYWYRQDPGQGLRLIYYSQIVNDFQKGDIAEGYSVSREKKESFPLTVTSAQKNPTAFYLCASRANREGDTEAFFGQGTRLTVV.

This rearrangement joins TRBV5-1 to TRBJ1-6; a weak D match, TRBD1 (5 bases). Trimming stripped 0 bases from V and 10 bases from J, with 14 bases between. From germline, CDR1 is SGHRS and CDR2 YFSETQ. This CDR3 contains 15 residues. CDR3 bases: TGCGCCAGCAGCTTGGTTGGGGGGTGGGACTCACCCCTCCACTTT. This encodes CASSLVGGWDSPLHF.

This chain connects TRBV18 to TRBJ1-1, with 7 bases that match TRBD1. This CDR3 has 15 amino acids. Per germline, CDR1 KGHSH and CDR2 LQKENI. V trimming: 3 bases; J trimming: 1 base; junction bases outside the gene matches: 5. Here the CDR3 DNA reads TGTGCCAGCTCACCGAGAACAGGGGAGAACACTGAAGCTTTCTTT. Translated, it gives CASSPRTGENTEAFF.

The rearrangement links TRBV10-3 to TRBJ2-3, with a tentative D call TRBD2 (7 bases). The V and J ends lost 8 bases and 6 bases respectively, with 15 bases between them. CDR1 is ENHRY and CDR2 is SYGVKD in the germline V gene. The CDR3 extends over 13 amino acids. The CDR3 loop is CAIGGGAGDTQYF. The CDR3, as DNA: TGTGCCATCGGAGGGGGGGCCGGGGATACGCAGTATTTT.

The rearrangement links TRBV19 to TRBJ1-3; D remains unclear. CDR3 length: 13 residues. The germline V gene has CDR1 LNHDA and CDR2 SQIVND (reference sequence). V gave up 5 bases and J gave up 4 bases, with 9 bases separating them. CDR3 bases: TGTGCCAGTAGTCCTTCCGGGGGAAACACCATATATTTT. Amino acids: CASSPSGGNTIYF.

The chain has TRBV7-9 and TRBJ1-4; D possibly corresponds to TRBD1 (5 bases). There are 14 residues in the CDR3. V was pared by 5 bases and J by 5 bases, with 12 bases between. Germline V gene data show CDR1 as SEHNR and CDR2 as FQNEAQ (reference sequence). CDR3 residues: CASSTGGANEKLFF. CDR3 DNA sequence: TGTGCCAGCAGCACGGGTGGGGCCAATGAAAAACTGTTTTTT.

This clone was observed a handful of times. Other DNA sequences in this specimen translate into the identical CDR3. The V and J genes are TRBV18 and TRBJ2-7; 8 nucleotides agree with TRBD1. The germline V gene encodes CDR1 KGHSH and CDR2 LQKENI. The CDR3 is made up of 14 amino acids. J gave up 5 bases and V 1 base, and 4 bases lay outside the gene matches. This chain's CDR3 is CASSPQQGEDEQYF. CDR3 in DNA: TGTGCCAGCTCACCACAACAGGGGGAGGACGAGCAGTACTTC.

This clone occurred once. The CDR3 region has the DNA TGTGCCAGTAGTGCGGGACAGGGGTATGGCTACACCTTC. It yields the protein CASSAGQGYGYTF. The chain employs TRBV19 and TRBJ1-2, with 10 bases identical to TRBD1. This CDR3 region has 13 residues. After removal of 5 bases from V and 5 bases from J, the junction contained 2 bases not matched to a gene. Germline CDR1 is LNHDA and CDR2 is SQIVND (reference sequence).

The J gene is TRBJ2-1, the V gene TRBV4-1; TRBD2 matches at 8 bases. In germline, CDR1 is MGHRA, CDR2 YSYEKL. The CDR3 contains 19 residues. V lost 0 bases, J lost 0 bases, and 10 bases stayed unmatched. The DNA for the CDR3 is TGCGCCAGCAGCCAAGAAATGGCGGGGGGTCTTAGCTCCTACAATGAGCAGTTCTTC. Its protein product is CASSQEMAGGLSSYNEQFF.

This clone was detected only a few times. The V call is TRBV9, the J call TRBJ2-3; 7 bases map to TRBD1. Germline V lookup: CDR1 SGDLS, CDR2 YYNGEE. The trim removed 4 bases at V and 1 base at J, leaving 6 bases unmatched. This CDR3 spans 15 amino acids. CDR3 nucleotides: TGTGCCAGCAGCATTACAGGGGATGGCACAGATACGCAGTATTTT. Protein sequence: CASSITGDGTDTQYF.

V is TRBV5-6 and J is TRBJ2-7; TRBD1 matches 9 bases. Germline CDR1 is SGHDT and CDR2 is YYEEEE. The CDR3 covers 14 residues. The V segment lost 3 bases and the J segment 6 bases; nucleotides outside the gene matches: 7. The CDR3 region has the DNA TGTGCCAGCAGCTGGGGACAGGGACTTCTCGAGCAGTACTTC. Protein product: CASSWGQGLLEQYF.

Remarks on this clone: Within the sample, other DNA sequences also encode this same CDR3. The V call is TRBV5-1, the J call TRBJ2-7; TRBD1 agrees at 8 bases. The V and J ends lost 0 bases and 1 base, in that order; junction bases with no gene match: 3. Looked up from germline, CDR1 is SGHRS and CDR2 is YFSETQ. The CDR3 length is 15 residues. CDR3 sequence: CASSLGQGRSYEQYF. The CDR3 coding sequence is TGCGCCAGCAGCTTGGGACAGGGGAGGTCCTACGAGCAGTACTTC. Together with reference TRBV5-1 and TRBJ2-7, the CDR3 gives the full variable domain: KAGVTQTPRYLIKTRGQQVTLSCSPISGHRSVSWYQQTPGQGLQFLFEYFSETQRNKGNFPGRFSGRQFSNSRSEMNVSTLELGDSALYLCASSLGQGRSYEQYFGPGTRLTVT.

The rearrangement joins TRBV28 to TRBJ2-5; 10 bases align to TRBD1. The CDR3 has 17 residues. V shed 5 bases, J shed 2 bases, and the junction held 11 bases outside the gene matches. Germline V CDR1 and CDR2: MDHEN, SYDVKM. CDR3 nucleotides: TGTGCCAGCAGTCCTATCCCCGGGACAGGGGCTCAAGAGACCCAGTACTTC. Protein sequence: CASSPIPGTGAQETQYF.

The rearrangement links TRBV5-3 to TRBJ1-2; D might be TRBD1 (5 bases). TRBV5-3 belongs to the ORF category, with a function that is uncertain. Between the trimmed V and J ends, which lost 2 bases and 1 base, there was a span of 12 bases. The CDR3 spans 15 residues. The CDR3 is CARSFGRGDNYGYTF. CDR3 DNA: TGTGCCAGAAGCTTCGGACGGGGGGATAACTATGGCTACACCTTC.

This clone was detected only a few times. The J gene is TRBJ2-1, the V gene TRBV5-1, with D possibly TRBD2 on 6 matching bases. Germline loops: CDR1 SGHRS, CDR2 YFSETQ. V was clipped by 4 bases and J by 4 bases, with 6 bases between them. CDR3 length: 12 residues. The CDR3: CASSRGYNEQFF. CDR3 nucleotide sequence: TGCGCCAGCAGCCGGGGGTACAATGAGCAGTTCTTC.

The chain links TRBV6-4 to TRBJ2-3; the D gene is possibly TRBD2 (6 bases). Germline CDR1 and CDR2: MRHNA and SNTAGT. With 0 bases removed from V and 1 base from J, the gap between germline ends came to 11 bases. This CDR3 region has 16 residues. CDR3 sequence reads: CASSDSRGRGTDTQYF. CDR3 sequence (DNA): TGTGCCAGCAGTGACTCGCGGGGCAGAGGCACAGATACGCAGTATTTT.

The chain is built from TRBV16 and TRBJ1-2, with D maybe TRBD1 (6 bases). The CDR3 has 17 amino acids. CDR1 and CDR2 (germline): KGHSY, FQNENV. V gave up 0 bases and J gave up 2 bases, with 16 bases separating them. CDR3 sequence: CASSQSSTGGANYGYTF. The CDR3 DNA reads TGTGCCAGCAGCCAATCTTCAACGGGGGGCGCGAACTATGGCTACACCTTC.

This rearrangement joins TRBV18 to TRBJ2-2, with D hard to call. Germline V gene lookup returns CDR1 KGHSH and CDR2 LQKENI. This CDR3 region has 17 residues. Deletions cut 0 bases from V and 2 bases from J, with 13 bases between. The CDR3 nucleotides are TGTGCCAGCTCACCACCGAATGGGCCCACAAACACCGGGGAGCTGTTTTTT. It is translated as CASSPPNGPTNTGELFF.

The J gene is TRBJ1-6, the V gene TRBV4-1; D may be TRBD1 (6 bases). V was shortened by 1 base and J by 6 bases, with 10 bases between the two germline ends. Germline V gives CDR1 MGHRA, CDR2 YSYEKL. The CDR3 has 15 residues. The CDR3, as DNA: TGCGCCAGCAGCCAAGCGGGGACACGTAATTCACCCCTCCACTTT. This codes for CASSQAGTRNSPLHF.

The chain uses TRBV5-4 and TRBJ2-5; D gene unclear. The V and J ends lost 4 bases and 5 bases respectively, with 12 bases between them. CDR1 is SGHNT, CDR2 YYREEE, per germline (reference sequence). The CDR3 loop spans 13 amino acids. CDR3 in amino acids: CASSDDIAETQYF. The CDR3 nucleotides read TGTGCCAGCAGCGACGACATTGCGGAGACCCAGTACTTC.

The chain is built from TRBV5-1 and TRBJ2-5, with TRBD1 matching 12 bases. Trimming removed 1 base from V and 4 bases from J; junction bases left unmatched: 2. The germline V gene has CDR1 SGHRS and CDR2 YFSETQ. The CDR3 consists of 15 residues. DNA for the CDR3: TGCGCCAGCAGCTTGCGGGACAGGGGGCGAGAGACCCAGTACTTC. This translates into CASSLRDRGRETQYF. Full variable domain (rest looked up from reference TRBV5-1 and TRBJ2-5): KAGVTQTPRYLIKTRGQQVTLSCSPISGHRSVSWYQQTPGQGLQFLFEYFSETQRNKGNFPGRFSGRQFSNSRSEMNVSTLELGDSALYLCASSLRDRGRETQYFGPGTRLLVL.

The chain is built from TRBV9 and TRBJ1-5, with a weak D call TRBD1 (5 bases). With 0 bases removed from V and 2 bases from J, the gap between germline ends came to 12 bases. CDR1 is SGDLS, CDR2 YYNGEE, per germline. This CDR3 has 16 residues. Here the CDR3 reads CASSVGGGAGNQPQHF. The CDR3 nucleotides read TGTGCCAGCAGCGTAGGCGGAGGGGCGGGCAATCAGCCCCAGCATTTT.

The chain uses TRBV5-4 and TRBJ1-1; D remains unclear. CDR3 length: 16 residues. Trimming shortened V by 2 bases and J by 0 bases, and 14 bases separated the two germline ends. Germline CDR1 and CDR2: SGHNT and YYREEE (reference sequence). The CDR3 bases are TGTGCCAGCAGCTTTTCTTGGACGGGGATGAACACTGAAGCTTTCTTT. It codes for CASSFSWTGMNTEAFF.